One and the same sample provided the 23 T cell receptor beta chains below, sequenced in a study of CD8+ T cells in alopecia areata. The treatment denotes: oral pan-JAK inhibitor, 5-10 mg twice daily. Extracted RNA was reverse transcribed, and the resulting cDNA served as sequencing template. The repertoire was sequenced with immunoSEQ multiplex PCR; TCRdb's copy has only in-frame clones and lacks some. This table has about 270,000 clones, roughly 60% appearing once. Sequences were derived from CD4+ T cells sorted from blood, sampled around week 54, from a patient treated with tofacitinib. The receptors derive from a human donor with alopecia areata.

A note on this clone: Within the sample, other DNA sequences also encode this same CDR3. V and J are TRBV9 and TRBJ1-6, with D possibly being TRBD1 (5 bases). Germline values: CDR1 SGDLS, CDR2 YYNGEE. The CDR3 is 14 residues long. V shed 0 bases and J shed 7 bases, with 8 bases lying between them. CDR3 nucleotide sequence: TGTGCCAGCAGCGTAGGTCAGGGCAATTCACCCCTCCACTTT. It codes for CASSVGQGNSPLHF.

J is TRBJ2-3 and V is TRBV19, with a possible D match to TRBD2 (5 bases). The CDR3 consists of 15 residues. V was cut by 6 bases and J by 0 bases, with 13 bases left in between. Germline loops: CDR1 LNHDA, CDR2 SQIVND (reference sequence). CDR3: CASRQGLTSTDTQYF. CDR3 bases: TGTGCCAGTAGACAAGGACTCACTAGCACAGATACGCAGTATTTT.

The chain employs TRBV15 and TRBJ2-5; possibly TRBD2 for D (6 bases). The V gene lost 3 bases and the J gene lost 10 bases, with 24 bases spanning the gap. The V gene's germline CDR1 is LNHNV and CDR2 YYDKDF (reference sequence). The CDR3 loop spans 16 amino acids. Here the CDR3 reads CATSSHKTRPTLDQYF. The CDR3 nucleotides are TGTGCCACCAGCAGTCACAAGACTAGGCCTACCCTTGACCAGTACTTC.

The chain has TRBV6-1 and TRBJ2-3; 11 bases map to TRBD2. Germline CDR1 reads MNHNS; CDR2 reads SASEGT. The CDR3 contains 14 residues. V lost 9 bases, J lost 5 bases, and 7 bases stayed unmatched. This chain's CDR3 is CASSSGGVVDTQYF. CDR3 nucleotides: TGTGCCAGTAGTAGCGGGGGGGTTGTAGATACGCAGTATTTT.

V and J are TRBV5-1 and TRBJ2-5; TRBD1 matches at 8 bases. The CDR3 runs 15 residues. CDR1 SGHRS and CDR2 YFSETQ come from the germline V gene. The ends lost 0 bases at V and 6 bases at J; junction bases unmatched: 7. CDR3 nucleotides: TGCGCCAGCAGCTTGGTGTCAGGGGGCCGGCAGACCCAGTACTTC. This translates into CASSLVSGGRQTQYF.

V gene TRBV30 combines with J gene TRBJ1-6; 12 bases agree with TRBD1. The CDR3 has 16 residues. After removal of 3 bases from V and 9 bases from J, the junction contained 9 bases not matched to a gene. The V gene's germline CDR1 is GTSNPN and CDR2 SVGIG (reference sequence). The CDR3 spells CAWRSWGQGAISPLHF. In DNA form, the CDR3 reads TGTGCCTGGAGAAGTTGGGGACAGGGGGCGATTTCACCCCTCCACTTT.

V usage is TRBV11-2 and J usage is TRBJ2-5, with D possibly being TRBD1 (5 bases). Germline loops: CDR1 SGHAT, CDR2 FQNNGV. V lost 6 bases, J lost 5 bases, and 16 bases lay in between. The CDR3 is 14 amino acids. The CDR3 DNA reads as TGTGCCAGCAGTCAAGGGGTAGGGCGGGAGACCCAGTACTTC. It yields the protein CASSQGVGRETQYF.

V gene TRBV29-1 combines with J gene TRBJ2-5, with TRBD1 as a possible D gene (6 bases). V shed 4 bases and J shed 5 bases, with 14 bases lying between them. This CDR3 has 13 amino acids. Germline V gene sequence: CDR1 SQVTM, CDR2 ANQGSEA. The DNA of the CDR3 is TGCAGCGTTGTCCCAGGGGCCGGGGAGACCCAGTACTTC. Amino acid sequence: CSVVPGAGETQYF. The full variable domain, with the rest looked up from reference TRBV29-1 and TRBJ2-5, is SAVISQKPSRDICQRGTSLTIQCQVDSQVTMMFWYRQQPGQSLTLIATANQGSEATYESGFVIDKFPISRPNLTFSTLTVSNMSPEDSSIYLCSVVPGAGETQYFGPGTRLLVL.

DNA of the CDR3: TGTGCCAGCAGTCGGACAGTCACCGGGGAGCTGTTTTTT. Translating gives CASSRTVTGELFF. The V call is TRBV7-3, the J call TRBJ2-2; D may be TRBD1 (6 bases). The germline V gene encodes CDR1 SGHTA and CDR2 FQGTGA. There are 13 residues in the CDR3. V lost 6 bases to trimming and J lost 4 bases, with 9 bases between them.

The chain employs TRBV29-1 and TRBJ2-1, with D uncertain. The CDR3 is made up of 12 amino acids. Trimming took 7 bases from V and 6 from J, leaving 13 bases between them. Germline CDR1 is SQVTM and CDR2 is ANQGSEA. CDR3: CSGYTLANEQFF. DNA of the CDR3: TGCAGCGGTTACACACTCGCCAATGAGCAGTTCTTC.

As concerns this clone: A read error may account for a junction end that differs from germline. The CDR3 sequence: CASSLGDGRVRETQYF. The CDR3 region has the DNA TGTGCTAGCAGCTTAGGTGATGGAAGGGTACGAGAGACCCAGTACTTC. The chain combines TRBV7-7 with TRBJ2-5; D remains ambiguous. The CDR3 spans 16 residues. Germline V gene lookup returns CDR1 SSHAT and CDR2 FNYEAQ (reference sequence).

This chain joins TRBV6-6 and TRBJ2-3, with D unresolved. Trimming left V 0 bases short and J 4 bases short, with 5 bases between. Germline loops: CDR1 MNHNY, CDR2 SVGAGI (reference sequence). The CDR3 is 13 residues long. CDR3 bases: TGTGCCAGCAGTTACTCGCGTGCAGATACGCAGTATTTT. Protein sequence: CASSYSRADTQYF.

This chain links TRBV29-1 with TRBJ2-5; 9 bases map to TRBD1. With 4 bases clipped from V and 5 bases from J, the junction kept 2 bases outside the gene matches. CDR3 length equals 12 residues. Germline lookup yields CDR1 SQVTM and CDR2 ANQGSEA. The CDR3 here is CSVGGQGETQYF. The CDR3 coding sequence is TGCAGCGTTGGAGGACAGGGGGAGACCCAGTACTTC.

V gene TRBV7-3 combines with J gene TRBJ1-1; no definite D call. Germline V gives CDR1 SGHTA, CDR2 FQGTGA. The CDR3 totals 15 residues. The V end was cut by 4 bases, the J end by 1 base, with 13 bases between. The CDR3 sequence: CASSSWAKKNTEAFF. The DNA of the CDR3 is TGTGCCAGCAGCTCCTGGGCCAAAAAGAACACTGAAGCTTTCTTT.

This clone was counted a few times. V and J are TRBV25-1 and TRBJ1-1, with TRBD1 as a possible D gene (5 bases). The V gene's germline CDR1 is MGHDK and CDR2 SYGVNS. The V end lost 0 bases, the J end lost 1 base, and 12 bases lay between the germline ends. The CDR3 runs to 16 residues. This CDR3 reads CASSEYAGVTNTEAFF. The CDR3 region has the DNA TGTGCCAGCAGTGAATATGCGGGGGTCACGAACACTGAAGCTTTCTTT.

J is TRBJ1-2 and V is TRBV29-1, with D unclear. The CDR3 totals 9 residues. The V end lost 5 bases, the J end lost 8 bases, and 6 bases lay between the germline ends. Per germline, CDR1 SQVTM and CDR2 ANQGSEA. CDR3 sequence (DNA): TGCAGCGTTTCCCCGGGCTACACCTTC. Its translation: CSVSPGYTF.

As DNA, the CDR3 is TGTGCCAGCAGTCCCGCCCTCTTCCCCCTCCACTTT. It translates to CASSPALFPLHF. The genes are TRBV27 and TRBJ1-6; D is unclear. Trimming removed 5 bases from V and 13 bases from J, with 12 bases in between. The CDR3 spans 12 residues. From germline, CDR1 is MNHEY and CDR2 SMNVEV (reference sequence).

This chain uses TRBV15 with TRBJ1-2; 7 nucleotides agree with TRBD1. Germline CDR1 is LNHNV and CDR2 is YYDKDF (reference sequence). The CDR3 loop spans 15 amino acids. The trim removed 2 bases at V and 3 bases at J, leaving 6 bases unmatched. The CDR3 coding sequence is TGTGCCACCAGCAGACTACAGGGGATTGACTATGGCTACACCTTC. Amino acid sequence: CATSRLQGIDYGYTF.

This sequence joins TRBV7-2 and TRBJ2-2; D gene ambiguous. Germline CDR1 reads SGHTA; CDR2 reads FQGNSA. V shed 1 base and J shed 4 bases, with 7 bases lying between them. The CDR3 consists of 14 residues. The CDR3 sequence: CASSLGLSTGELFF. CDR3 nucleotides: TGTGCCAGCAGCTTAGGGCTAAGCACCGGGGAGCTGTTTTTT. Variable domain in full (rest from reference TRBV7-2 and TRBJ2-2): GAGVSQSPSNKVTEKGKDVELRCDPISGHTALYWYRQSLGQGLEFLIYFQGNSAPDKSGLPSDRFSAERTGGSVSTLTIQRTQQEDSAVYLCASSLGLSTGELFFGEGSRLTVL.

Details on this clone: The conserved phenylalanine or tryptophan normally closing the CDR3 is absent here, so this likely arose from a read error. The V and J genes are TRBV6-5 and TRBJ1-1, with a tentative D call TRBD1 (6 bases). The CDR3 consists of 14 residues. In germline, CDR1 is MNHEY, CDR2 SVGAGI. V lost 5 bases and J 3 bases, leaving 13 bases between the germline ends. For the CDR3, the DNA is TGTGCCAGCAGTAAACAGGGAAGGGACACTGAAGCTTTCTCT. Its protein is CASSKQGRDTEAFS.

The V gene is TRBV6-6, the J gene TRBJ1-2, with 9 bases matching TRBD1. The V and J ends lost 7 bases and 4 bases, in that order; junction bases with no gene match: 7. CDR1 and CDR2 from the germline V gene are MNHNY and SVGAGI (reference sequence). The CDR3 is 14 amino acids. The CDR3 DNA reads TGTGCCAGCAAACAGGGGGCGATCTCCTATGGCTACACCTTC. It is translated as CASKQGAISYGYTF.

The rearrangement joins TRBV18 to TRBJ2-5; TRBD1 or TRBD2 may be the D gene (5 bases each). The length of the CDR3 is 16 residues. V was clipped by 1 base and J by 4 bases, with 16 bases between them. From germline, CDR1 is KGHSH and CDR2 LQKENI. CDR3 nucleotide sequence: TGTGCCAGCTCACCACTTTTTATCGAGGGGAGAGAGACCCAGTACTTC. It is translated as CASSPLFIEGRETQYF.

This clone was found a few times. The chain links TRBV5-5 to TRBJ1-2, with 7 bases lining up with TRBD1. From germline, CDR1 is SGHKS and CDR2 YYEKEE (reference sequence). Trimming cost V 4 bases and J 5 bases; bases outside gene matches: 8. CDR3 size: 14 residues. CDR3 coding DNA: TGTGCCAGCAGCCAAGGGACAGCGTGGTATGGCTACACCTTC. Translated: CASSQGTAWYGYTF.